One and the same sample provided the 27 T cell receptor beta chains below, sequenced in a study of T cell responses to AZD1222 COVID-19 vaccine. Clones were read by immunoSEQ multiplex PCR, and TCRdb kept only the in-frame ones, dropping some. Seen here are about 100,000 clones, roughly 89% observed once, and the top ten hold roughly a sixth. The specimen comprised peripheral blood, sampled on day 0 of AZD1222 vaccination. The origin of the receptors is an adult in good health.

The table lists this clone with a count of one. The gene calls are TRBV2 and TRBJ1-6; no clear D gene. The length of the CDR3 is 12 residues. The V gene's germline CDR1 is SNHLY and CDR2 FYNNEI. V was trimmed by 6 bases and J by 9 bases, leaving 9 bases between them. CDR3 loop: CASSPQRSPLHF. CDR3 nucleotide sequence: TGTGCCAGCAGCCCCCAACGTTCACCCCTCCACTTT.

Here the CDR3 DNA reads TGTGCCAGCAGCTTACACATTACCACTAGCACAGATACGCAGTATTTT. Its translation: CASSLHITTSTDTQYF. The chain carries TRBV7-3 and TRBJ2-3; D is unclear. The CDR3 is 16 amino acids. V lost 2 bases and J 0 bases, leaving 12 bases between the germline ends. The germline gives CDR1 SGHTA, CDR2 FQGTGA.

The chain recombines TRBV6-4 with TRBJ1-2, with D possibly TRBD1 on 5 matching bases. Trimming left V 6 bases short and J 4 bases short, with 18 bases between. Germline CDR1 is MRHNA and CDR2 is SNTAGT. The CDR3 extends over 15 amino acids. The CDR3 DNA reads as TGTGCCAGCAGCCTAGGAGGAGGGGCGGGCTATGGCTACACCTTC. Translating gives CASSLGGGAGYGYTF.

The rearrangement joins TRBV10-3 to TRBJ1-2; D gene unclear. CDR1 is ENHRY, CDR2 SYGVKD, per germline. V shed 3 bases and J shed 2 bases, with 7 bases lying between them. This CDR3 contains 13 residues. The CDR3 is CAISDRGNYGYTF. DNA of the CDR3: TGTGCCATCAGTGATCGGGGAAACTATGGCTACACCTTC.

This chain connects TRBV19 to TRBJ2-2; possibly TRBD2 for D (6 bases). This CDR3 contains 15 residues. V lost 7 bases and J lost 3, with 15 bases in between. CDR1 and CDR2 (germline): LNHDA, SQIVND (reference sequence). CDR3: CASKKRVADTGELFF. The CDR3 DNA follows: TGTGCCAGTAAAAAACGGGTAGCGGACACCGGGGAGCTGTTTTTT.

This clone appeared a few times. V and J are TRBV11-2 and TRBJ2-5; the D is unclear. Trimming took 3 bases from V and 0 from J, leaving 5 bases between them. In germline, CDR1 is SGHAT, CDR2 FQNNGV. This CDR3 is 13 amino acids long. CDR3 region: CASSFGHQETQYF. The CDR3 nucleotides are TGTGCCAGCAGCTTCGGGCACCAAGAGACCCAGTACTTC.

The chain couples TRBV6-5 to TRBJ1-3; no reliable D call. CDR1 MNHEY and CDR2 SVGAGI come from the germline V gene. Trimming left V 3 bases short and J 4 bases short, with 16 bases between. This CDR3 region has 16 residues. CDR3: CASSYTGPQPGNTIYF. CDR3 nucleotide sequence: TGTGCCAGCAGTTATACTGGTCCGCAACCGGGAAACACCATATATTTT.

The V call is TRBV4-2, the J call TRBJ2-5, with 8 positions matching TRBD2. Trimming at V came to 1 base and at J to 5 bases, leaving 3 bases not matched to a gene. Looked up from germline, CDR1 is LGHNA and CDR2 is YNFKEQ. The CDR3 has 14 residues. This CDR3 is CASSQGTSLETQYF. CDR3 nucleotides: TGTGCCAGCAGCCAAGGGACTAGCTTGGAGACCCAGTACTTC.

The chain joins TRBV6-2 or TRBV6-3 to TRBJ1-5; TRBD1 might be the D (6 bases). Per germline, CDR1 MNHEY and CDR2 SVGEGT. CDR3 size: 16 residues. The V end lost 4 bases, the J end lost 0 bases, and 13 bases lay between the germline ends. For the CDR3, the DNA is TGTGCCAGCAGTTCTAGGACAGCTGATAGCAATCAGCCCCAGCATTTT. Translating it yields CASSSRTADSNQPQHF.

The chain carries TRBV10-1 and TRBJ2-1, with TRBD2 matching over 12 bases. Germline V gene lookup returns CDR1 WNHNN and CDR2 SYGVQD (reference sequence). The CDR3 has 16 amino acids. J lost 9 bases, V lost 3 bases, and 9 bases had no gene match. The CDR3 reads CASSDVGLAGGGEQFF. The CDR3 nucleotides are TGCGCCAGCAGTGATGTTGGTCTAGCGGGAGGGGGTGAGCAGTTCTTC.

The J gene is TRBJ1-5, the V gene TRBV27; tentatively, D is TRBD1 (6 bases). Trimming removed 1 base from V and 5 bases from J, with 18 bases in between. The germline gives CDR1 MNHEY, CDR2 SMNVEV (reference sequence). The CDR3 spans 17 residues. CDR3 region: CASSLYYRARGDQPQHF. CDR3 sequence (DNA): TGTGCCAGCAGTTTATACTACAGGGCTCGAGGGGATCAGCCCCAGCATTTT.

This rearrangement joins TRBV7-2 to TRBJ1-2; the D is unclear. V lost 1 base and J 4 bases, leaving 7 bases between the germline ends. Germline V CDR1 and CDR2: SGHTA, FQGNSA. CDR3 size: 13 residues. The CDR3 DNA follows: TGTGCCAGCAGCTTAGATCCGGCCTATGGCTACACCTTC. Its translation: CASSLDPAYGYTF.

This clone has a single count. This chain uses TRBV10-3 with TRBJ1-1; D may be TRBD1 (6 bases). V was clipped by 6 bases and J by 0 bases, with 11 bases between them. The CDR3 has 14 amino acids. Germline V CDR1 and CDR2: ENHRY, SYGVKD. The CDR3 nucleotides are TGTGCCATCAGGTATCAGGGGATGAACACTGAAGCTTTCTTT. Protein: CAIRYQGMNTEAFF.

Notes on this clone: This same CDR3 is encoded by further DNA sequences in the sample. The chain links TRBV12-3 or TRBV12-4 to TRBJ1-2, with D hard to call. V dropped 1 base and J dropped 2 bases, with 2 bases sitting between them. This CDR3 has 12 residues. The CDR3 coding sequence is TGTGCCAGCAGTTTAGGGAACTATGGCTACACCTTC. This sequence encodes CASSLGNYGYTF.

This clone was seen just once. The chain recombines TRBV9 with TRBJ1-1; 8 nucleotides line up with TRBD1. The V segment lost 3 bases and the J segment 7 bases; nucleotides outside the gene matches: 8. The germline CDR1 and CDR2 sequences are SGDLS and YYNGEE. This CDR3 is built from 14 residues. Here the CDR3 DNA reads TGTGCCAGCAGCGAAAGGACAGGGATGGGTGAAGCTTTCTTT. This gives the protein CASSERTGMGEAFF.

V is TRBV5-1 and J is TRBJ2-1; 7 bases line up with TRBD2. This CDR3 has 18 residues. Germline CDR1 is SGHRS and CDR2 is YFSETQ. The trim removed 4 bases at V and 0 bases at J, leaving 13 bases unmatched. The CDR3 reads CASSPTGRGGSSYNEQFF. CDR3 coding DNA: TGCGCCAGCAGCCCCACGGGGCGGGGCGGGAGCTCCTACAATGAGCAGTTCTTC.

V and J are TRBV30 and TRBJ2-4; no firm D call. Between the trimmed V and J ends, which lost 1 base and 6 bases, there was a span of 4 bases. The CDR3 loop spans 11 amino acids. Germline CDR1 and CDR2: GTSNPN and SVGIG (reference sequence). The CDR3 DNA is TGTGCCTGGAGTGGAGCAAACATTCAGTACTTC. As protein: CAWSGANIQYF.

This clone appeared once. The V and J genes are TRBV18 and TRBJ2-1; no definite D call. The CDR3 spans 15 residues. Germline CDR1 reads KGHSH; CDR2 reads LQKENI. V lost 3 bases and J lost 2, with 11 bases in between. The chain's CDR3 is CASSPRLSPYNEQFF. As DNA, the CDR3 is TGTGCCAGCTCACCGCGTCTATCCCCCTACAATGAGCAGTTCTTC.

This chain uses TRBV5-6 with TRBJ2-7, with D hard to call. The CDR3 contains 14 residues. Deletions cut 2 bases from V and 2 bases from J, with 11 bases between. The V gene's germline CDR1 is SGHDT and CDR2 YYEEEE. The CDR3 spells CASSFSGRTYEQYF. The CDR3 DNA follows: TGTGCCAGCAGCTTCTCCGGCAGGACCTACGAGCAGTACTTC. Looking up the rest from reference TRBV5-6 and TRBJ2-7 gives the full variable domain: DAGVTQSPTHLIKTRGQQVTLRCSPKSGHDTVSWYQQALGQGPQFIFQYYEEEERQRGNFPDRFSGHQFPNYSSELNVNALLLGDSALYLCASSFSGRTYEQYFGPGTRLTVT.

The V and J genes are TRBV19 and TRBJ2-1, with 9 nucleotides matching TRBD1. This CDR3 spans 16 amino acids. With V trimmed by 1 base and J by 4 bases, 5 bases remained unmatched. In germline, CDR1 is LNHDA, CDR2 SQIVND (reference sequence). The CDR3 nucleotides read TGTGCCAGTAGTATAGCTGGGACAGGGCCATACAATGAGCAGTTCTTC. As protein: CASSIAGTGPYNEQFF. The full variable domain, rest sourced from reference TRBV19 and TRBJ2-1, is DGGITQSPKYLFRKEGQNVTLSCEQNLNHDAMYWYRQDPGQGLRLIYYSQIVNDFQKGDIAEGYSVSREKKESFPLTVTSAQKNPTAFYLCASSIAGTGPYNEQFFGPGTRLTVL.

This chain joins TRBV30 and TRBJ2-7; D not certain. V lost 5 bases, J lost 3 bases, and 11 bases lay in between. The length of the CDR3 is 12 residues. Germline-derived CDR1 and CDR2 are GTSNPN and SVGIG (reference sequence). For the CDR3, the DNA is TGTGCCTGGTCCCGTGATAGCTACGAGCAGTACTTC. Its protein product is CAWSRDSYEQYF. Using reference TRBV30 and TRBJ2-7 for the parts outside the CDR3, the full variable domain is SQTIHQWPATLVQPVGSPLSLECTVEGTSNPNLYWYRQAAGRGLQLLFYSVGIGQISSEVPQNLSASRPQDRQFILSSKKLLLSDSGFYLCAWSRDSYEQYFGPGTRLTVT.

The J gene is TRBJ2-2, the V gene TRBV29-1; no definite D call. The CDR3 loop spans 13 amino acids. Germline CDR1 and CDR2: SQVTM and ANQGSEA. Trimming removed 5 bases from V and 1 base from J, with 8 bases in between. Written as DNA, the CDR3 is TGCAGCGTTTCAAGGGTGAACACCGGGGAGCTGTTTTTT. Translated, it gives CSVSRVNTGELFF.

V is TRBV25-1 and J is TRBJ1-4, with 8 bases identical to TRBD1. This CDR3 contains 14 residues. V was pared by 5 bases and J by 8 bases, with 7 bases of the junction left unmatched. Per the germline V gene, CDR1 is MGHDK and CDR2 is SYGVNS. In DNA form, the CDR3 reads TGTGCCAGCAGTAACCGGGACAGGCGAGAAAAACTGTTTTTT. Translation: CASSNRDRREKLFF.

This chain uses TRBV2 with TRBJ1-1, with D uncertain. The length of the CDR3 is 15 residues. Trimming removed 2 bases from V and 1 base from J, with 11 bases in between. Germline V gene sequence: CDR1 SNHLY, CDR2 FYNNEI. CDR3 residues: CASSESGSPNTEAFF. CDR3 nucleotides: TGTGCCAGCAGTGAATCGGGCAGCCCGAACACTGAAGCTTTCTTT.

The rearrangement links TRBV10-3 to TRBJ2-1; D remains unclear. Germline V gives CDR1 ENHRY, CDR2 SYGVKD. The CDR3 totals 14 residues. The V gene lost 0 bases and the J gene lost 2 bases, with 5 bases spanning the gap. In DNA, the CDR3 is TGTGCCATCAGTGAGTCCGTGCCCTACAATGAGCAGTTCTTC. This codes for CAISESVPYNEQFF.

V gene TRBV2 combines with J gene TRBJ1-4; no reliable D call. Germline CDR1 reads SNHLY; CDR2 reads FYNNEI. The CDR3 length is 14 residues. Trimming stripped 3 bases from V and 0 bases from J, with 5 bases between. The CDR3 nucleotides read TGTGCCAGCAGTGATACTGCAACTAATGAAAAACTGTTTTTT. Translation: CASSDTATNEKLFF.

The chain recombines TRBV5-1 with TRBJ1-2; 8 nucleotides align to TRBD1. The CDR3 is 15 residues long. V shed 0 bases and J 1 base; nucleotides not matched to a gene: 2. Germline V gene data show CDR1 as SGHRS and CDR2 as YFSETQ. The CDR3, as DNA: TGCGCCAGCAGCTTGGACGGACAGGGTAACTATGGCTACACCTTC. This encodes CASSLDGQGNYGYTF.